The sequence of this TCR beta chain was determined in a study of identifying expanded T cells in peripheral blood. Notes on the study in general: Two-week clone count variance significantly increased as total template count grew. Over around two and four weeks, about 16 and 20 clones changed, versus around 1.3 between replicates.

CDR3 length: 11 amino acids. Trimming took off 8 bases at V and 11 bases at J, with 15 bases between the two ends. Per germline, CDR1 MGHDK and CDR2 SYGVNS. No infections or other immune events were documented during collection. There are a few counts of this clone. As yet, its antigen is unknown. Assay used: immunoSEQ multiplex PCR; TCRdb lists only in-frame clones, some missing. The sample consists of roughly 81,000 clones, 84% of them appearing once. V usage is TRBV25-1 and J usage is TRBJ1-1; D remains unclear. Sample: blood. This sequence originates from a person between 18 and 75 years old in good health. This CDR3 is CASSLDLSAFF. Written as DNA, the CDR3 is TGTGCCAGCTCTTTGGACCTTTCGGCTTTCTTT. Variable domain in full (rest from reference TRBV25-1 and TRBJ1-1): EADIYQTPRYLVIGTGKKITLECSQTMGHDKMYWYQQDPGMELHLIHYSYGVNSTEKGDLSSESTVSRIRTEHFPLTLESARPSHTSQYLCASSLDLSAFFGQGTRLTVV.